This T cell receptor beta chain was obtained from a study of T cell responses to AZD1222 COVID-19 vaccine. Across the study: Second doses that came at about 4 or about 12 weeks were put together.

Assay: immunoSEQ multiplex PCR; the TCRdb copy retains only in-frame clones and omits some. The sample has approximately 92,000 clones, 87% seen once. The CDR3 extends over 15 amino acids. Trimming took off 4 bases at V and 0 bases at J, with 11 bases between the two ends. CDR1 is SGHRS, CDR2 YFSETQ, per germline. Whole-study results and caveats: Just a handful of people given AZD1222 tested seropositive at baseline. Scientists sampled the repertoires only once the peak T cell response had passed. Donors, mostly white British, included more females; clonal diversity was possibly underestimated.

As concerns this clone: Its antigen remains unidentified.

The TCR was taken from an adult in good health. The chain is built from TRBV5-1 and TRBJ1-3, with TRBD1 as a possible D gene (5 bases). The sequencing used peripheral blood, collected on day 0 of AZD1222 vaccination. CDR3 in amino acids: CASSTGAFSGNTIYF. The CDR3 DNA is TGCGCCAGCAGCACCGGGGCCTTCTCTGGAAACACCATATATTTT.